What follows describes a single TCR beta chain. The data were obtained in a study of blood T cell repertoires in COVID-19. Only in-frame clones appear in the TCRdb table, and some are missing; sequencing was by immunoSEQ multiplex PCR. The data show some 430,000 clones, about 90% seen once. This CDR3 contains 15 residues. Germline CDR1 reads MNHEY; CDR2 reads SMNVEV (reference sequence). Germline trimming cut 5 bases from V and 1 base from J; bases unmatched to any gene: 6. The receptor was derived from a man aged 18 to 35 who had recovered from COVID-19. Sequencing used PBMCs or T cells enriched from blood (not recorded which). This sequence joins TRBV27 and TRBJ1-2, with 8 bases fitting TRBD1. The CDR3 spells CASSKRTGINYGYTF. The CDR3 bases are TGTGCCAGCAGTAAACGGACAGGGATTAACTATGGCTACACCTTC.